Presented here are 14 T cell receptor beta chains from one specimen sequenced in a study of T cells in women clearing cervical HPV infection. Measured with immunoSEQ multiplex PCR; TCRdb has only the in-frame clones, and not every one. This sample's table reports 25,000 to 35,000 clones. Specimen: blood buffy coat. The receptors were sampled from a woman between 18 and 70 years old with a cervical HPV16 infection that either progressed to CIN3+ or cleared (not recorded which).

As concerns this clone: With the read ending 3 residues before the CDR3 end, the germline J gene is used to fill in that end. J is TRBJ2-3 and V is TRBV28, with 7 nucleotides matching TRBD1. The CDR3 has 13 residues. Trimming took 5 bases from V and 4 from J; bases not matched to a gene: 3. From germline, CDR1 is MDHEN and CDR2 SYDVKM. Incomplete CDR3 DNA: TGTGCCAGCAGTCGACAGGGTCCAGATACG. Its protein product is CASSRQGPDT. The entire CDR3 sequence reads CASSRQGPDTQYF.

In the case of this clone: The read falls 3 residues short of the CDR3 end, and the missing part is taken from the germline J gene. This chain links TRBV5-4 with TRBJ2-5, with 10 bases fitting TRBD2. The CDR3 has 16 amino acids. CDR1 and CDR2 from the germline V gene are SGHNT and YYREEE (reference sequence). Germline trimming cut 2 bases from V and 2 bases from J; bases unmatched to any gene: 6. The CDR3 region is CASSFGSGGLQETQYF. The part of the CDR3 DNA that was read is TGTGCCAGCAGCTTCGGTAGCGGGGGGCTTCAAGAGACC.

As for this clone: The CDR3 is cut off 3 residues early in the read; its end comes from the germline J gene. The chain couples TRBV11-2 to TRBJ2-1; no definite D call. V was shortened by 5 bases and J by 6 bases, with 11 bases between the two germline ends. The CDR3 covers 13 residues. The V gene's germline CDR1 is SGHAT and CDR2 FQNNGV. The CDR3 DNA, read in part, is TGTGCCAGCAGCCCCCTCCGCGCCAATGAG. This gives the protein CASSPLRANE. The whole CDR3 protein is CASSPLRANEQFF.

Notes on this clone: The read ends 3 residues before the CDR3 terminus; that terminus is restored from the germline J gene. This chain joins TRBV6-1 and TRBJ2-3; 15 bases fit TRBD2. The V segment lost 3 bases and the J segment 6 bases; nucleotides outside the gene matches: 4. In germline, CDR1 is MNHNS, CDR2 SASEGT. The CDR3 consists of 16 residues. CDR3 bases read: TGTGCCAGCAGTGAGTGGACTAGCGGGGGGGCGGATACG. Its translation: CASSEWTSGGADT. The whole CDR3 is CASSEWTSGGADTQYF.

As concerns this clone: The missing CDR3 end, 3 residues past where the read stops, is filled in from the germline J gene. The V gene is TRBV6-2 or TRBV6-3, the J gene TRBJ2-3; D is undetermined. The germline CDR1 and CDR2 sequences are MNHEY and SVGEGT. V was cut by 6 bases and J by 2 bases, with 9 bases left in between. The CDR3 totals 13 residues. Partial CDR3 DNA: TGTGCCAGCAGCCGTCTTAACACAGATACG. This codes for CASSRLNTDT. The full CDR3 sequence reads CASSRLNTDTQYF.

About this clone itself: The CDR3 is cut off 3 residues early in the read; its end comes from the germline J gene. The rearrangement links TRBV6-4 to TRBJ2-1, with 8 bases identical to TRBD1. CDR1 MRHNA and CDR2 SNTAGT come from the germline V gene. The junction had 8 bases not matched to a gene; V was cut back by 5 bases and J by 8 bases. The CDR3 extends over 14 amino acids. The CDR3 loop is CASSPDRVSDEQFF. The DNA read from the CDR3 is TGTGCCAGCAGTCCGGACAGGGTTTCCGATGAG.

A remark on this clone: The read terminates 3 residues before the CDR3 end, so the remaining end is supplied by the germline J gene. V usage is TRBV20-1 and J usage is TRBJ2-7; the D gene is possibly TRBD1 (6 bases). The CDR3 length is 13 residues. Trimming left V 3 bases short and J 1 base short, with 10 bases between. Germline values: CDR1 DFQATT, CDR2 SNEGSKA (reference sequence). CDR3 bases read: TGCAGTGCTAGCTCGGACAGATCCTACGAG. This codes for CSASSDRSYE. The full CDR3 protein reads CSASSDRSYEQYF.

Concerning this clone itself: The read ends 3 residues shy of where the CDR3 ends; the end is completed using the germline J gene. The V call is TRBV10-2, the J call TRBJ1-1, with unresolved D. In germline, CDR1 is WSHSY, CDR2 SAAADI. The length of the CDR3 is 13 residues. The CDR3 sequence is CASSDGGETEAFF. The DNA read from the CDR3 is TGCGCCAGCAGTGATGGCGGGGAGACAGAA.

About this clone itself: The read ends 3 residues shy of where the CDR3 ends; the end is completed using the germline J gene. The chain uses TRBV5-6 and TRBJ1-1, with D uncertain. The CDR3 has 13 amino acids. CDR1 is SGHDT and CDR2 is YYEEEE in the germline V gene. V was cut by 4 bases and J by 1 base, with 8 bases left in between. Incomplete CDR3 DNA: TGTGCCAGCAGCGCCGACTGGAACACTGAA. It codes for CASSADWNTE. The complete CDR3 reads CASSADWNTEAFF. Combining the CDR3 with reference TRBV5-6 and TRBJ1-1 gives the whole variable domain DAGVTQSPTHLIKTRGQQVTLRCSPKSGHDTVSWYQQALGQGPQFIFQYYEEEERQRGNFPDRFSGHQFPNYSSELNVNALLLGDSALYLCASSADWNTEAFFGQGTRLTVV.

Worth noting for this clone: Read coverage stops 3 residues before the CDR3 terminus; the germline J gene supplies the remainder. The chain carries TRBV7-9 and TRBJ1-1; 11 nucleotides agree with TRBD1. V lost 5 bases, J lost 2 bases, and 4 bases stayed unmatched. The CDR3 is 15 residues long. The germline V gene has CDR1 SEHNR and CDR2 FQNEAQ (reference sequence). The sequenced part of the CDR3 DNA is TGTGCCAGCAGCCCCTGGACAGGGGGCAACACTGAA. It translates to CASSPWTGGNTE. In full, the CDR3 reads CASSPWTGGNTEAFF. The variable domain in full, completed from reference TRBV7-9 and TRBJ1-1, reads DTGVSQNPRHKITKRGQNVTFRCDPISEHNRLYWYRQTLGQGPEFLTYFQNEAQLEKSRLLSDRFSAERPKGSFSTLEIQRTEQGDSAMYLCASSPWTGGNTEAFFGQGTRLTVV.

Turning to this clone: Read coverage stops 3 residues before the CDR3 terminus; the germline J gene supplies the remainder. The chain links TRBV18 to TRBJ2-5; 10 bases map to TRBD1. Germline trimming cut 3 bases from V and 3 bases from J; bases unmatched to any gene: 7. This CDR3 contains 16 residues. Germline CDR1 and CDR2: KGHSH and LQKENI. Incomplete CDR3 DNA: TGTGCCAGCTCACCTATTGGACAGGGGGTCAAAGAGACC. It is translated as CASSPIGQGVKET. In full, the CDR3 reads CASSPIGQGVKETQYF.

Partial CDR3 DNA: TGTGCCAGCAGTCCCGGGACTAGCGGGGGCAATGAG. It encodes CASSPGTSGGNE. The CDR3 as a whole reads CASSPGTSGGNEQFF. The rearrangement joins TRBV7-7 to TRBJ2-1; 14 nucleotides agree with TRBD2. The observed sequence ends 3 residues before the CDR3 terminus, with the missing tail filled in from the germline J gene. This CDR3 comprises 15 residues. J was trimmed by 6 bases and V by 6 bases; bases with no gene match: 4. From germline, CDR1 is SSHAT and CDR2 FNYEAQ (reference sequence).

On this clone: The read ends 3 residues shy of where the CDR3 ends; the end is completed using the germline J gene. This chain connects TRBV9 to TRBJ2-1; D is perhaps TRBD1 (6 bases). Germline-derived CDR1 and CDR2 are SGDLS and YYNGEE. The CDR3 is 15 amino acids. Between the trimmed V and J ends, which lost 3 bases and 3 bases, there was a span of 13 bases. CDR3 DNA (partial): TGTGCCAGCAGCGAGAGGGCAGGGGACTACAATGAG. Protein: CASSERAGDYNE. The whole CDR3 region reads CASSERAGDYNEQFF.

To note about this clone: The read finishes 3 residues shy of the CDR3 end, and the germline J gene is used to complete it. The V call is TRBV19, the J call TRBJ1-2; D is possibly TRBD1 (6 bases). CDR1 and CDR2 from the germline V gene are LNHDA and SQIVND (reference sequence). V was shortened by 1 base and J by 4 bases, with 13 bases between the two germline ends. The CDR3 is made up of 15 amino acids. The covered CDR3 bases are TGTGCCAGTAGTATAGTTTGGGGGCGAGCCTATGGC. This encodes CASSIVWGRAYG. The whole CDR3 reads CASSIVWGRAYGYTF.